This is a list of T cell receptor beta chains from one sample in a study of blood T cell repertoires in COVID-19. TCRdb's table, derived via immunoSEQ multiplex PCR, lists solely in-frame clones and lacks some. The sample carries 250,000 to 400,000 clones, roughly 90% recorded once. Sequences were obtained from PBMCs or T cells enriched from blood (not recorded which). Every receptor here comes from a man between 60 and 75 years old who had recovered from COVID-19. The CDR3 runs from the conserved cysteine through the conserved F or W. The D gene is left open where the match is weak. Expanded clones get a size class; other rows say once, few or many, or leave the size out.

j_call	d_call	clone_size	v_call	cdr3_aa	cdr3_nt
TRBJ1-2	TRBD1	-	TRBV4-1	CASSQGDRGINYGYTF	TGCGCCAGCAGCCAAGGAGACAGGGGGATTAACTATGGCTACACCTTC
TRBJ2-3	-	-	TRBV3-1/TRBV3-2	CASSHAGTGTTDTQYF	TGTGCCAGCAGCCACGCGGGGACGGGAACAACAGATACGCAGTATTTT
TRBJ1-2	TRBD1	-	TRBV6-5	CASRRDRGQFGYTF	TGTGCCAGCAGGAGGGACAGGGGACAGTTTGGCTACACCTTC
TRBJ1-1	-	-	TRBV20-1	CSASGPGEAFF	TGCAGTGCTAGTGGCCCAGGTGAAGCTTTCTTT
TRBJ2-7	TRBD1	-	TRBV27	CASRTGTGVGEQYF	TGTGCCAGCAGAACCGGGACAGGGGTTGGGGAGCAGTACTTC
TRBJ2-1	TRBD2	once	TRBV15	CATSRGSGRANEQFF	TGTGCCACCAGCAGGGGTAGCGGGAGGGCGAATGAGCAGTTCTTC
TRBJ1-5	TRBD1	once	TRBV19	CASRPRTGLDQPQHF	TGTGCCAGTAGACCGAGGACAGGGCTGGATCAGCCCCAGCATTTT
TRBJ1-1	-	-	TRBV19	CASSWGGTEAFF	TGTGCCAGTAGCTGGGGGGGGACTGAAGCTTTCTTT
TRBJ2-1	-	-	TRBV27	CASSLAEAPHPQFF	TGTGCCAGCAGTTTAGCGGAGGCCCCTCACCCACAGTTCTTC
TRBJ2-3	TRBD2	-	TRBV7-3	CASSLTSGLGTTRDTQYF	TGTGCCAGCAGCTTAACGTCCGGACTAGGGACGACTCGGGATACGCAGTATTTT
TRBJ1-2	-	-	TRBV5-1	CASSLDRDNYGYTF	TGCGCCAGCAGCTTGGACAGAGATAACTATGGCTACACCTTC
TRBJ2-7	-	-	TRBV5-1	CASSLDLSSYEQYF	TGCGCCAGCAGCTTGGATCTGAGCTCCTACGAGCAGTACTTC
TRBJ1-1	-	-	TRBV28	CAGQGSYRTEAFF	TGTGCCGGCCAGGGCTCCTATCGGACTGAAGCTTTCTTT
TRBJ1-1	TRBD1	-	TRBV11-2	CASSLGQGNTEAFF	TGTGCCAGCAGCTTGGGACAGGGAAACACTGAAGCTTTCTTT
TRBJ2-4	-	-	TRBV27	CASSLTGNIQYF	TGTGCCAGCAGTTTAACAGGAAACATTCAGTACTTC
TRBJ2-1	TRBD2	-	TRBV5-1	CASSQLAGGPNEQFF	TGCGCCAGCAGCCAACTAGCGGGAGGGCCAAATGAGCAGTTCTTC
TRBJ2-5	-	-	TRBV24-1	CATSGASVRQETQYF	TGTGCCACCAGTGGGGCTAGCGTTCGCCAAGAGACCCAGTACTTC
TRBJ2-7	TRBD2	-	TRBV10-1	CASRKPGLAGGLKLEQYF	TGCGCCAGCAGGAAACCGGGACTAGCGGGAGGGCTGAAGTTGGAGCAGTACTTC
TRBJ2-5	TRBD2	-	TRBV30	CAWRNLAGVPETQYF	TGTGCCTGGAGGAACCTAGCGGGAGTTCCAGAGACCCAGTACTTC
TRBJ1-4	-	-	TRBV5-1	CASSPGAGTNEKLFF	TGCGCCAGCAGTCCAGGGGCGGGCACTAATGAAAAACTGTTTTTT
TRBJ2-5	-	-	TRBV7-9	CASSPTLGGLRETQYF	TGTGCCAGCAGCCCCACATTGGGGGGGCTAAGGGAGACCCAGTACTTC
TRBJ1-2	-	-	TRBV25-1	CASSPGEGTGYTF	TGTGCCAGCAGTCCCGGAGAAGGTACTGGCTACACCTTC
TRBJ2-3	TRBD1	few	TRBV28	CASRSQGEDTQYF	TGTGCCAGCAGGTCACAGGGGGAAGATACGCAGTATTTT
TRBJ1-1	TRBD1	-	TRBV5-4	CASSLPYQGAREAAEAFF	TGTGCCAGCAGCCTACCTTATCAGGGGGCGAGAGAGGCCGCTGAAGCTTTCTTT
TRBJ2-7	-	-	TRBV5-1	CASSLIVGREQYF	TGCGCCAGCAGCTTGATCGTTGGCCGCGAGCAGTACTTC
TRBJ2-2	-	once	TRBV5-1	CASSLVLGAGELFF	TGCGCCAGCAGCTTGGTCCTAGGGGCCGGGGAGCTGTTTTTT
TRBJ2-5	TRBD2	-	TRBV11-2	CASSLNGAGGPQETQYF	TGTGCCAGCAGCCTAAATGGAGCGGGAGGGCCCCAAGAGACCCAGTACTTC
TRBJ1-1	-	-	TRBV5-4	CASLPTMGGGTEAFF	TGTGCCAGCCTACCCACGATGGGGGGGGGCACTGAAGCTTTCTTT
TRBJ2-3	TRBD1	-	TRBV29-1	CSVEGARGPGDTQYF	TGCAGCGTTGAAGGGGCCAGGGGGCCCGGAGATACGCAGTATTTT
TRBJ1-5	-	-	TRBV7-9	CASDEGDGNQPQHF	TGTGCCAGCGACGAAGGGGATGGCAATCAGCCCCAGCATTTT
TRBJ2-1	TRBD2	-	TRBV3-1/TRBV3-2	CASSQEGLAGADEQFF	TGTGCCAGCAGCCAAGAAGGGCTAGCGGGAGCGGATGAGCAGTTCTTC
TRBJ2-1	TRBD1	-	TRBV7-9	CASSFRTGVSYNEQFF	TGTGCCAGCAGTTTCAGGACAGGGGTCTCCTACAATGAGCAGTTCTTC
TRBJ1-3	-	-	TRBV27	CASSLGLGNTIYF	TGTGCCAGCAGTTTAGGACTCGGAAACACCATATATTTT
TRBJ1-6	-	-	TRBV5-1	CASSVNEDNSPLHF	TGCGCCAGCAGCGTCAACGAGGATAATTCACCCCTCCACTTT
TRBJ2-1	-	-	TRBV15	CATSRPYEGSSYNEQFF	TGTGCCACCAGCAGACCCTATGAGGGTAGCTCCTACAATGAGCAGTTCTTC
TRBJ2-7	TRBD2	-	TRBV28	CASNSGGAHYEQYF	TGTGCCAGCAACTCGGGGGGAGCCCACTACGAGCAGTACTTC
TRBJ1-2	TRBD1	-	TRBV2	CASFDRGPQGTF	TGTGCCAGCTTTGACAGGGGCCCACAAGGCACCTTC